The entry below gives a single T cell receptor beta chain sequence along with its context. In the source study's methods: Quantification of nucleated cells was approximated via reference gene primer amplification. Generated by immunoSEQ multiplex PCR, the TCRdb table keeps only in-frame clones and is missing some. The V and J calls and the clone size are those of that table, but D and trimming were determined from the DNA. In the table there are hundreds of thousands of clones, about nine tenths of which are singletons. Germline-derived CDR1 and CDR2 are KGHDR and SFDVKD. Trimming cost V 4 bases and J 0 bases; bases outside gene matches: 7. CDR3 size: 17 residues. Seattle's cohort entered during active infection and was followed longitudinally. The data originate from a study of blood T cell repertoires in COVID-19. Study-level background: Sites across the United States, Italy and Spain contributed samples from acute and convalescent COVID-19. PBMCs, B-cell-depleted T cells, or T cells provided the cDNA or gDNA that made up the material.

This TCR derives from a woman between 50 and 59 years old with COVID-19, enrolled during active disease. Sequencing used peripheral blood. The rearrangement joins TRBV24-1 to TRBJ2-7, with 11 bases aligning to TRBD2. This chain's CDR3 is CATSDHTGTSGSYEQYF. As DNA, the CDR3 is TGTGCCACCAGTGACCATACCGGGACTAGCGGCTCCTACGAGCAGTACTTC.